This T cell receptor beta chain was documented in a study of blood T cell repertoires in COVID-19. Whole-study context: There were acute and convalescent COVID-19 samples, and they came from the United States, Italy and Spain. In each case, the material was cDNA or gDNA derived from T cells, B-cell-depleted T cells, or PBMCs.

Original handling: For nucleated cells, counts were estimated from reference gene primer amplification. Assay: immunoSEQ multiplex PCR; the TCRdb copy retains only in-frame clones and omits some. V and J calls and clone size come straight from that table; D and trimming were deduced from the DNA. The sample includes approximately 140,000 clones, roughly 90% seen only once; the top ten take around 4%. V lost 6 bases and J lost 0, with 8 bases in between. Germline V gives CDR1 WNHNN, CDR2 SYGVQD (reference sequence). This CDR3 has 13 amino acids. The chain uses TRBV10-1 and TRBJ1-2; no firm D call. This sequence originates from a woman in her sixties with active or convalescent COVID-19. The sequenced material came from peripheral blood. CDR3 nucleotide sequence: TGCGCCAGCAGACCCGGGACTAACTATGGCTACACCTTC. It yields the protein CASRPGTNYGYTF.